This T cell receptor beta chain was sequenced for a study of T cells after yellow fever vaccination. Study summary: Preparation used SMART-Seq v4 Ultra Low Input for the low-cell-number fractions.

V dropped 2 bases and J dropped 4 bases, with 17 bases sitting between them. This CDR3 is built from 16 residues. CDR1 and CDR2 from the germline V gene are LNHDA and SQIVND (reference sequence). Universal primer sites and UMIs were introduced during 5'RACE template-switching synthesis of TCR cDNA. TCRdb re-derived calls from the 5' RACE reads in MiXCR, one entry per CDR3 protein. The repertoire includes some 69,000 distinct CDR3 sequences, about 6% of them detected once, and 2.2% sits in the top ten. V is TRBV19 and J is TRBJ1-1; a weak D match, TRBD1 (5 bases). The starting material was CD4+ T cells sorted from PBMCs, obtained more than 13 days after the first yellow fever vaccination. This receptor was obtained from a man younger than 35 who received the YFV17D yellow fever vaccine. CDR3 sequence (DNA): TGTGCCAGTAGTATATGGGCTGCAGGGTCGGGCACTGAAGCTTTCTTT. Translating it yields CASSIWAAGSGTEAFF.